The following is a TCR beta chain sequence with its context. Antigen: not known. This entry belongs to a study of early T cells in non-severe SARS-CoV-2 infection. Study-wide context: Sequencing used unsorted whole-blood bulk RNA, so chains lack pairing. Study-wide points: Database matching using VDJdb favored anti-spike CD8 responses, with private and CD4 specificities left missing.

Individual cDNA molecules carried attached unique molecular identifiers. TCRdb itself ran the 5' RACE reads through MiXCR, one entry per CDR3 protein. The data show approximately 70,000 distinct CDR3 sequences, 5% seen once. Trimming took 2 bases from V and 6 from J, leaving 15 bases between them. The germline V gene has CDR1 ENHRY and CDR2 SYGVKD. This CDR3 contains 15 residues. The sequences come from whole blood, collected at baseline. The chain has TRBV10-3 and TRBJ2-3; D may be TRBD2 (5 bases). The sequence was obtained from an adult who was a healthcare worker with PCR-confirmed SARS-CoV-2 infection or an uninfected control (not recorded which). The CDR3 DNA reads TGTGCCATCAGTGAGAGCGGAGTGAGTGGGGATACGCAGTATTTT. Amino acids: CAISESGVSGDTQYF.